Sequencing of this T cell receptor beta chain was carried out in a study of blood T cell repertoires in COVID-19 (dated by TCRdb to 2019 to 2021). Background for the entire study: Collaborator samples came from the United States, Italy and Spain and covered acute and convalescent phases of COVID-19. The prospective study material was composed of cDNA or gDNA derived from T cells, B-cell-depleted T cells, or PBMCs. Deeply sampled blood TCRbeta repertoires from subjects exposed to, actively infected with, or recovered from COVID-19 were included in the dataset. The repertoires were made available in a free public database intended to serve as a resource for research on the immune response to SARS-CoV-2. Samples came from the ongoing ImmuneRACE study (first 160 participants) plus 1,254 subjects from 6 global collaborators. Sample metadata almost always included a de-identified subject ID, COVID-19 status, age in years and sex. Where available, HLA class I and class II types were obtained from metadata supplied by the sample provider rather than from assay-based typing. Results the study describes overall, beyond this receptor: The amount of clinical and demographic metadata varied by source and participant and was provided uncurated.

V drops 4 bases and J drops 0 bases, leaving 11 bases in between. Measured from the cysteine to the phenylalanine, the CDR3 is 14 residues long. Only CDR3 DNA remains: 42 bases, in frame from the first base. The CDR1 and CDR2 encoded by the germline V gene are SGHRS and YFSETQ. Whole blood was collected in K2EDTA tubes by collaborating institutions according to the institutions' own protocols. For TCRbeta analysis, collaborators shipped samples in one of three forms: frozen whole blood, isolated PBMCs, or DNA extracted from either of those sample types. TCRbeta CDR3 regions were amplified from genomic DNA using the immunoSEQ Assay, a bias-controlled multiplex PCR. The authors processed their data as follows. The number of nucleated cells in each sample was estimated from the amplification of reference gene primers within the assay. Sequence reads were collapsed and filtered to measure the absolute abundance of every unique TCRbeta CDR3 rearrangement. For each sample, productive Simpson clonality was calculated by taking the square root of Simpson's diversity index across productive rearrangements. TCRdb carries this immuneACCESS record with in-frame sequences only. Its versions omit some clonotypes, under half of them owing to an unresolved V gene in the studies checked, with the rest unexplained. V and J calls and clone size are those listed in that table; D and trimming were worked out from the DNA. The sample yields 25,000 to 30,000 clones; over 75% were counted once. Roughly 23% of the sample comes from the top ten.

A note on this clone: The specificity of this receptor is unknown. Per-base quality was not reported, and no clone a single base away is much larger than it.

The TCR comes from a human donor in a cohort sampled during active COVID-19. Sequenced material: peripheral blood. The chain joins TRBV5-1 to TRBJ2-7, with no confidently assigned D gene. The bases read TGCGCCAGCAGCGTGGACCACAGCTCCTACGAGCAGTACTTC. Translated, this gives CASSVDHSSYEQYF.